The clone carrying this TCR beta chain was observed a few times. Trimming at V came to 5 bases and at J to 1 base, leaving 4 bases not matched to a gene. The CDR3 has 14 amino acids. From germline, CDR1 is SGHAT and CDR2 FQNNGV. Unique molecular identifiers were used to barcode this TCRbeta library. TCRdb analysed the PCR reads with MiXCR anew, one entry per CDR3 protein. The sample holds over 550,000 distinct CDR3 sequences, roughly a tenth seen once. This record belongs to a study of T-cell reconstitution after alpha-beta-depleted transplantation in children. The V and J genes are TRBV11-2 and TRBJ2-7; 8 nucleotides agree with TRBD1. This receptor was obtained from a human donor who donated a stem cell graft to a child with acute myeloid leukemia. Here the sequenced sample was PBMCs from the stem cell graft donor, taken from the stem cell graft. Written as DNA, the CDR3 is TGTGCCAGCAGCCATACAGGGGGGTCCTACGAGCAGTACTTC. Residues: CASSHTGGSYEQYF.